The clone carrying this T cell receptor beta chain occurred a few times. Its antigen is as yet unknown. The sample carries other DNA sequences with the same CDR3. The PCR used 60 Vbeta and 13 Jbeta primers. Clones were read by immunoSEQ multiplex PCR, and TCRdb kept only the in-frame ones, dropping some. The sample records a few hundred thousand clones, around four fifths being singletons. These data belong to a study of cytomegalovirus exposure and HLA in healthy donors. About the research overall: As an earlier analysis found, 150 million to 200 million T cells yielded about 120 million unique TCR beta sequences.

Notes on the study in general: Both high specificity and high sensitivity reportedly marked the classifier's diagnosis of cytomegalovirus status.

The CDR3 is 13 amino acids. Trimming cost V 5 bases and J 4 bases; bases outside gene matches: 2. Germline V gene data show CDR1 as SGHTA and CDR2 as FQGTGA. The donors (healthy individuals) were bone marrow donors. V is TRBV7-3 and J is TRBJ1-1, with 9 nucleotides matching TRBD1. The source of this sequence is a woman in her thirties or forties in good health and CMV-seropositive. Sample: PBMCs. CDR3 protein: CASSRQGGTEAFF. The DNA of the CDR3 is TGTGCCAGCAGCAGACAGGGGGGCACTGAAGCTTTCTTT. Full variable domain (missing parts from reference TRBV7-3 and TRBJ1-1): GAGVSQTPSNKVTEKGKYVELRCDPISGHTALYWYRQSLGQGPEFLIYFQGTGAADDSGLPNDRFFAVRPEGSVSTLKIQRTERGDSAVYLCASSRQGGTEAFFGQGTRLTVV.